The clone carrying this TCR beta chain was detected a few times. Its antigen is not known. Germline values: CDR1 SEHNR, CDR2 FQNEAQ (reference sequence). The CDR3 totals 14 residues. V shed 5 bases and J 3 bases; nucleotides not matched to a gene: 4. These data belong to a study of human T cells and chemical hapten exposure. Study as a whole: Per-sample TCR yield variation was attributed mainly to small pooled library volume differences.

Noted time point: pre-sensitization, week 0. The treatment here: therapeutic diphenylcyclopropenone sensitization with weekly scalp DPC. Original methodology: A typical sample had roughly 96,000 TCRs, with roughly 23,224 to 690,600 overall. In TCRdb, the RACE reads were re-called with MiXCR into one record per CDR3 protein. TCRdb assigned the V and J calls; the authors' analysis was not used. The table lists around 250,000 distinct CDR3 sequences, 8.6% of them singletons. General study points: TCRs exceeding 1 in 1000 frequency stayed unchanged with DPC sensitization.

The source of this sequence is a woman aged 40 to 49 with alopecia areata. Some clones in this sample may be carry-over from other donors' samples. The chain combines TRBV7-9 with TRBJ1-2; 9 bases are a match to TRBD1. The sample consisted of whole blood, taken in connection with sensitization to the hapten diphenylcyclopropenone (DPC). The CDR3 nucleotides are TGTGCCAGCAGCCATACAGGGGGCGACTATGGCTACACCTTC. Translating gives CASSHTGGDYGYTF. Looking up the rest from reference TRBV7-9 and TRBJ1-2 gives the full variable domain: DTGVSQNPRHKITKRGQNVTFRCDPISEHNRLYWYRQTLGQGPEFLTYFQNEAQLEKSRLLSDRFSAERPKGSFSTLEIQRTEQGDSAMYLCASSHTGGDYGYTFGSGTRLTVV.